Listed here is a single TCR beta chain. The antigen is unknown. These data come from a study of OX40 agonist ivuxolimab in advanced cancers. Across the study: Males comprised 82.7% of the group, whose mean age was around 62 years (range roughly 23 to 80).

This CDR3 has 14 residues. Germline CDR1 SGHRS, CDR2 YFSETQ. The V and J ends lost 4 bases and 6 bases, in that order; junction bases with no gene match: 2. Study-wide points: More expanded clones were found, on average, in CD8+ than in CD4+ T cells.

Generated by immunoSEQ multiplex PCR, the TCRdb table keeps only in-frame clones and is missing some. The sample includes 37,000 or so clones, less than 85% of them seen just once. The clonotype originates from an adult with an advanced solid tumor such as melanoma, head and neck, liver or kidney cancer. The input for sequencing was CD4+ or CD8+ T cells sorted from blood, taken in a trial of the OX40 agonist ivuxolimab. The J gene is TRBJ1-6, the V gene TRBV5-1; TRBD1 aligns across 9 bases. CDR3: CASSRDRANSPLHF. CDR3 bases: TGCGCCAGCAGCAGGGACAGGGCTAATTCACCCCTCCACTTT.